The 15 T cell receptor beta chains below were found in one sample sequenced in a study of blood T cell repertoires in COVID-19. The data were produced by immunoSEQ multiplex PCR, yet TCRdb's version contains in-frame clones alone and is incomplete. The sample lists 150,000 to 200,000 clones; roughly 93% were seen once. Sequenced sample: peripheral blood. The source of these receptors is a man aged 18-30 years with COVID-19, enrolled during active disease.

This sequence joins TRBV10-3 and TRBJ2-1, with 8 nucleotides matching TRBD1. The CDR3 covers 16 residues. Per germline, CDR1 ENHRY and CDR2 SYGVKD. V was clipped by 0 bases and J by 4 bases; unmatched bases: 5. CDR3 loop: CAISESTGVGYNEQFF. CDR3 sequence (DNA): TGTGCCATCAGTGAGTCGACAGGGGTCGGTTACAATGAGCAGTTCTTC.

The chain couples TRBV18 to TRBJ2-5; D is perhaps TRBD2 (5 bases). Per germline, CDR1 KGHSH and CDR2 LQKENI. V was shortened by 6 bases and J by 4 bases, with 18 bases between the two germline ends. The CDR3 contains 15 residues. CDR3 nucleotide sequence: TGTGCCAGCTCGGCCGACCCGGGAATCCCAGAGACCCAGTACTTC. This translates into CASSADPGIPETQYF.

The rearrangement uses TRBV20-1 and TRBJ2-1, with D unclear. Germline V gene sequence: CDR1 DFQATT, CDR2 SNEGSKA (reference sequence). V was pared by 8 bases and J by 12 bases, with 14 bases between. This CDR3 is 10 amino acids long. The CDR3 loop reads CSTETSRQFF. CDR3 DNA: TGCAGTACGGAGACCTCAAGGCAGTTCTTC.

V is TRBV15 and J is TRBJ2-7; possibly TRBD1 for D (5 bases). The CDR3 is 13 residues long. The ends were cut back, 0 bases at V and 6 bases at J, with 9 bases in the middle. CDR1 is LNHNV and CDR2 is YYDKDF in the germline V gene (reference sequence). The CDR3 spells CATSRDLQGEQYF. The CDR3 coding sequence is TGTGCCACCAGCAGAGATCTCCAGGGCGAGCAGTACTTC.

The V call is TRBV30, the J call TRBJ2-2, with TRBD1 as a possible D gene (5 bases). Per germline, CDR1 GTSNPN and CDR2 SVGIG (reference sequence). The CDR3 totals 12 residues. The ends were cut back, 1 base at V and 6 bases at J, with 6 bases in the middle. CDR3 sequence: CAWSETAGELFF. The CDR3, as DNA: TGTGCCTGGAGTGAGACAGCCGGGGAGCTGTTTTTT.

This chain uses TRBV9 with TRBJ2-3, with D tentatively TRBD2 (5 bases). The CDR3 is 13 amino acids. Germline V gene lookup returns CDR1 SGDLS and CDR2 YYNGEE. The germline V and J ends were trimmed by 2 bases and 13 bases, with 17 bases remaining between them. The CDR3, as DNA: TGTGCCAGCAGCGTCCGTAGCGAGTTGCCGAAGTATTTT. This encodes CASSVRSELPKYF.

The V call is TRBV19, the J call TRBJ1-2; tentative D call: TRBD1 (6 bases). The CDR3 consists of 15 residues. The germline V gene encodes CDR1 LNHDA and CDR2 SQIVND (reference sequence). V lost 6 bases to trimming and J lost 4 bases, with 18 bases between them. The CDR3 here is CASSPFLGAPYGYTF. As DNA, the CDR3 is TGTGCCAGTAGCCCTTTTTTGGGGGCACCCTATGGCTACACCTTC. The whole variable domain, remainder taken from reference TRBV19 and TRBJ1-2, is DGGITQSPKYLFRKEGQNVTLSCEQNLNHDAMYWYRQDPGQGLRLIYYSQIVNDFQKGDIAEGYSVSREKKESFPLTVTSAQKNPTAFYLCASSPFLGAPYGYTFGSGTRLTVV.

The rearrangement joins TRBV7-9 to TRBJ2-7; 14 nucleotides agree with TRBD2. The junction had 7 bases not matched to a gene; V was cut back by 1 base and J by 2 bases. The CDR3 contains 18 residues. Germline values: CDR1 SEHNR, CDR2 FQNEAQ (reference sequence). The CDR3 bases are TGTGCCAGCAGCTTAGGGACTAGCGGGAGGCGCCAGACCTACGAGCAGTACTTC. It is translated as CASSLGTSGRRQTYEQYF.

The chain has TRBV11-3 and TRBJ2-7; TRBD2 might be the D (6 bases). This CDR3 region has 12 residues. Trimming took 5 bases from V and 5 from J, leaving 10 bases between them. Germline CDR1 and CDR2: SGHNT and YENEEA. The CDR3 DNA reads TGTGCCAGCAGCCCCGGCGGGGACGAGCAGTACTTC. It encodes CASSPGGDEQYF.

The V gene is TRBV7-9, the J gene TRBJ2-7; 7 nucleotides line up with TRBD1. Germline CDR1 reads SEHNR; CDR2 reads FQNEAQ (reference sequence). The V gene end was trimmed by 5 bases and the J gene end by 1 base; junction bases not matched to a gene: 5. The CDR3 has 14 residues. The CDR3 nucleotides read TGTGCCAGCAGCCCAAGGGACAGATCCTACGAGCAGTACTTC. As protein: CASSPRDRSYEQYF.

V gene TRBV6-5 combines with J gene TRBJ2-7; possible D gene TRBD1, 5 bases. V was trimmed by 6 bases and J by 4 bases, leaving 13 bases between them. Germline CDR1 MNHEY, CDR2 SVGAGI. This CDR3 has 13 amino acids. This CDR3 is CASSLITGYEQYF. CDR3 bases: TGTGCCAGCAGCCTCATTACAGGTTACGAGCAGTACTTC.

The CDR3 protein is CASSLWAGGNQPQHF. The CDR3 DNA sequence: TGTGCCAGCAGTTTATGGGCAGGGGGTAATCAGCCCCAGCATTTT. This rearrangement joins TRBV28 to TRBJ1-5; TRBD1 matches 7 bases. The V segment lost 0 bases and the J segment 4 bases; nucleotides outside the gene matches: 3. The germline V gene encodes CDR1 MDHEN and CDR2 SYDVKM. This CDR3 contains 15 residues.

Turning to this clone: One end of the junction is discordant with germline, which a read error may explain. The identical CDR3 is also encoded by other nucleotide sequences in the sample. The genes are TRBV28 and TRBJ2-3, with TRBD1 identical over 8 bases. This CDR3 comprises 17 residues. Per germline, CDR1 MDHEN and CDR2 SYDVKM. In nucleotides, the CDR3 is TGTGCCAGCAGTGCCGACAGGGGAAATTTGTGGTCAGATACGCAATATTTT. Its protein product is CASSADRGNLWSDTQYF.

The V and J genes are TRBV7-9 and TRBJ2-1; the D gene is possibly TRBD2 (5 bases). The CDR3 spans 16 residues. Germline values: CDR1 SEHNR, CDR2 FQNEAQ (reference sequence). V was shortened by 4 bases and J by 3 bases, with 16 bases between the two germline ends. CDR3 in amino acids: CASSSPIGNLYNEQFF. DNA of the CDR3: TGTGCCAGCAGCTCGCCAATCGGGAATCTCTACAATGAGCAGTTCTTC.

The chain employs TRBV16 and TRBJ2-7; 7 bases agree with TRBD2. V was pared by 4 bases and J by 6 bases, with 18 bases of the junction left unmatched. The CDR3 length is 17 residues. The germline V gene encodes CDR1 KGHSY and CDR2 FQNENV. CDR3 coding DNA: TGTGCCAGCAGCCTAAGACTATATGGCTCAGCGGGATGCGAGCAGTACTTC. Amino acid sequence: CASSLRLYGSAGCEQYF.